The clone carrying this T cell receptor (beta chain) has a single count. Its cognate antigen is unknown. The sample belongs to a study of Tregs in tolerant kidney transplant recipients. The trim removed 5 bases at V and 0 bases at J, leaving 7 bases unmatched. The CDR3 has 15 residues. In germline, CDR1 is SGHAT, CDR2 FQNNGV. Findings and limits, study-wide: Biological reproducibility was not directly addressed, but technical replication error appeared minimal. Antigen-driven expansion was suggested because donor-specific Tregs expanded more than all Tregs in tolerant patients. Expanding Tregs on activated donor B cells appeared to best identify donor-specific TCRbeta clones.

Repertoires were generated with immunoSEQ multiplex PCR, while TCRdb's copy carries only in-frame clones and drops some. The repertoire includes more than 70,000 clones, around nine tenths of them detected once, and around 1.4% sits in the top ten. Related graft donors supplied nonmyeloablative bone marrow transplants, and mixed chimerism was transient. Thawed PBMCs were FACS-sorted into unstimulated CD4+CD25+CD127- regulatory T cells, CD4+CD25- non-regulatory cells, CD4 and CD8 cells. The V call is TRBV11-2, the J call TRBJ2-7; 7 bases are a match to TRBD1. This receptor was obtained from a human patient who received a combined kidney and bone marrow transplant. Part of the T cells may come from the graft donor. The sample in question was CD4+ T cells from blood (PBMCs), obtained 24 months after the transplant. The CDR3 DNA is TGTGCCAGCAGCCCCCAGGGGACAGTCTCCTACGAGCAGTACTTC. Its translation: CASSPQGTVSYEQYF.